These 9 T cell receptor beta chains were sequenced from one sample in a study of blood T cell repertoires in COVID-19. Libraries were prepared by immunoSEQ multiplex PCR; TCRdb keeps only in-frame clonotypes and omits some of them. The sample lists around 390,000 clones, around 87% occurring once. Specimen: PBMCs or T cells enriched from blood (not recorded which). The receptors originated from a woman between 50 and 59 years old who had recovered from COVID-19.

The V gene is TRBV5-6, the J gene TRBJ2-7; 9 bases agree with TRBD1. The CDR3 sequence is 15 residues long. Germline assignment: CDR1 SGHDT and CDR2 YYEEEE. J gave up 5 bases and V 5 bases, and 11 bases lay outside the gene matches. The CDR3 coding sequence is TGTGCCAGCAGTCTGCCAACAGGGGGCGCGAACGAGCAGTACTTC. Amino acid sequence: CASSLPTGGANEQYF.

The chain links TRBV2 to TRBJ1-1; TRBD1 might be the D (6 bases). Trimming left V 3 bases short and J 12 bases short, with 14 bases between. There are 12 residues in the CDR3. From germline, CDR1 is SNHLY and CDR2 FYNNEI. In nucleotides, the CDR3 is TGTGCCAGCAGTGAGATGGGGACATCGACTTTCTTT. This codes for CASSEMGTSTFF.

The chain links TRBV9 to TRBJ2-2; no clear D gene. CDR3 length: 15 residues. Per germline, CDR1 SGDLS and CDR2 YYNGEE. V was clipped by 0 bases and J by 4 bases, with 10 bases between them. CDR3 in DNA: TGTGCCAGCAGCGTAGACCAGAAAACCACCGGGGAGCTGTTTTTT. Residues: CASSVDQKTTGELFF.

The sample holds one count of this clone. The V gene is TRBV15, the J gene TRBJ1-4; possible D gene TRBD1, 5 bases. This CDR3 region has 14 residues. The ends were cut back, 4 bases at V and 10 bases at J, with 16 bases in the middle. From germline, CDR1 is LNHNV and CDR2 YYDKDF (reference sequence). Here the CDR3 reads CATSTDTPVRKLFF. CDR3 coding DNA: TGTGCCACCAGCACGGACACCCCAGTCCGAAAACTGTTTTTT.

The V call is TRBV3-1 (or the pseudogene TRBV3-2), the J call TRBJ1-6; the D gene is possibly TRBD1 (6 bases). Germline V gene lookup returns CDR1 LGHDT and CDR2 YNNKEL (reference sequence). The V end was cut by 7 bases, the J end by 9 bases, with 22 bases between. The CDR3 has 16 residues. CDR3 in amino acids: CASTKGEGTWSSPLHF. The DNA of the CDR3 is TGTGCCAGCACCAAGGGGGAGGGTACGTGGAGTTCACCCCTCCACTTT.

The chain employs TRBV5-1 and TRBJ2-1, with 7 bases aligning to TRBD1. The CDR3 is 17 amino acids. Germline CDR1 and CDR2: SGHRS and YFSETQ. J lost 3 bases, V lost 0 bases, and 9 bases had no gene match. CDR3 bases: TGCGCCAGCAGCTTGGGGGTAGGGACAGTCGTCTACAATGAGCAGTTCTTC. Its protein is CASSLGVGTVVYNEQFF.

The rearrangement uses TRBV4-3 and TRBJ1-2, with 8 bases aligning to TRBD1. This CDR3 contains 13 residues. Germline CDR1 is LGHNA and CDR2 is YSLEER. Unmatched junction bases numbered 4, after V lost 4 bases and J lost 6 bases. CDR3 DNA: TGCGCCAGCAGCCCCACACAGGGGGATGGCTACACCTTC. Amino acid sequence: CASSPTQGDGYTF.

As DNA, the CDR3 is TGTGCCAGCAGTCCCCGGGACAGGGGGCAATACAATGAGCAGTTCTTC. It specifies CASSPRDRGQYNEQFF. The chain carries TRBV25-1 and TRBJ2-1; 12 positions agree with TRBD1. J lost 4 bases, V lost 5 bases, and 6 bases had no gene match. In germline, CDR1 is MGHDK, CDR2 SYGVNS. The CDR3 extends over 16 amino acids.

The chain couples TRBV7-6 to TRBJ1-5, with TRBD1 matching over 10 bases. The V gene end was trimmed by 5 bases and the J gene end by 3 bases; junction bases not matched to a gene: 4. Germline assignment: CDR1 SGHVS and CDR2 FNYEAQ. This CDR3 is built from 15 residues. The CDR3 coding sequence is TGTGCCAGCAGCCGGGACAGGGGCCCCAATCAGCCCCAGCATTTT. Protein sequence: CASSRDRGPNQPQHF.